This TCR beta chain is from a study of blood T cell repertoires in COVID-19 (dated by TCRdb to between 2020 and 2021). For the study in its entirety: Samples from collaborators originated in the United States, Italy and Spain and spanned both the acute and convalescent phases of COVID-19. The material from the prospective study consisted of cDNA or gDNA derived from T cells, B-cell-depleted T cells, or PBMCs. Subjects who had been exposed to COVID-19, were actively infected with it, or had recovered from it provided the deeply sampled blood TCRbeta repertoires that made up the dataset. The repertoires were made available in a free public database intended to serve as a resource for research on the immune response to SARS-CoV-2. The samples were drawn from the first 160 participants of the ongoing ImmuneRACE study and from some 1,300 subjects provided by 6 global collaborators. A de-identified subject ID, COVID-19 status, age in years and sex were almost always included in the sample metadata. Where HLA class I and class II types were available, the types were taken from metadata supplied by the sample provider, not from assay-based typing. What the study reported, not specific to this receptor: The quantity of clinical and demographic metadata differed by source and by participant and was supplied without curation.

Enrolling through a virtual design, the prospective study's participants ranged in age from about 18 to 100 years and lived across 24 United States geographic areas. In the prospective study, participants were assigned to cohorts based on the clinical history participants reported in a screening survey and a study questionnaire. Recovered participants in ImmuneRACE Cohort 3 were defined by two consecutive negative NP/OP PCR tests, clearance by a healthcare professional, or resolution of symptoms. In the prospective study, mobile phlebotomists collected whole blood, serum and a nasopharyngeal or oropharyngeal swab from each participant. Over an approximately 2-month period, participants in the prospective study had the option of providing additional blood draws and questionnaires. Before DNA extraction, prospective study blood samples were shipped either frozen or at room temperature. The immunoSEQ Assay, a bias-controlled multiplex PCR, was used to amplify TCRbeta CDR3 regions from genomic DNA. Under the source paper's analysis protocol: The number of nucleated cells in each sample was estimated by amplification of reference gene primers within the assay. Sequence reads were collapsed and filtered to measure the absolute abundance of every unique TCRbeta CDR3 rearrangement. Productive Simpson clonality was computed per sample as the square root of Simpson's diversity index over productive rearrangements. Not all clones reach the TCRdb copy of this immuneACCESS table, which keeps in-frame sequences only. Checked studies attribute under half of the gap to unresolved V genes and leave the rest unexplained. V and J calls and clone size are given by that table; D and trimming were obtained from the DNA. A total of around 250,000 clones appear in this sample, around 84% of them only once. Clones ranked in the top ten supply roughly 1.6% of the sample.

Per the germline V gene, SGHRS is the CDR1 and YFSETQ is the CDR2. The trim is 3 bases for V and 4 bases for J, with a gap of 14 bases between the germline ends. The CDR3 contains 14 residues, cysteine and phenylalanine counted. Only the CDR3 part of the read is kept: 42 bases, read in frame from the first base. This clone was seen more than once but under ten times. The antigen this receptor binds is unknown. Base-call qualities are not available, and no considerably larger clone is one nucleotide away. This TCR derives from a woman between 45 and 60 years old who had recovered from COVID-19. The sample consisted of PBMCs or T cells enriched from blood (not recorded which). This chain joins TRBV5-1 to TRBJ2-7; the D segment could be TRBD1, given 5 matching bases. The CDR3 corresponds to CASSYGKGIYEQYF. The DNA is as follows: TGCGCCAGCAGCTATGGGAAGGGGATATACGAGCAGTACTTC.